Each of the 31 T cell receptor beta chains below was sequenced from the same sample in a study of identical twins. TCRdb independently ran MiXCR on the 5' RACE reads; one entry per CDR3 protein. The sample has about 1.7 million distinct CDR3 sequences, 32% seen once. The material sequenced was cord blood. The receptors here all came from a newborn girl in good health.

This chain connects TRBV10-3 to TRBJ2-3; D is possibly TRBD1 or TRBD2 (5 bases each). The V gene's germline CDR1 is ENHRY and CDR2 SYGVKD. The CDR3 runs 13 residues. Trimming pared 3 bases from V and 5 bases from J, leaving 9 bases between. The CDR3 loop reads CAISEQAGDTQYF. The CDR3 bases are TGTGCCATCAGTGAACAGGCGGGAGATACGCAGTATTTT.

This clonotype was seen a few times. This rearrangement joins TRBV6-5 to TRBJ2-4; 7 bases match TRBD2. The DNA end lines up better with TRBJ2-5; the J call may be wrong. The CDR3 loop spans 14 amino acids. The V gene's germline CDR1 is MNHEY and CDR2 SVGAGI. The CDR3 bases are TGTGCCAGCAGTAGACACGGACTAGAAGAGACCCAGTACTTC. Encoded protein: CASSRHGLEETQYF.

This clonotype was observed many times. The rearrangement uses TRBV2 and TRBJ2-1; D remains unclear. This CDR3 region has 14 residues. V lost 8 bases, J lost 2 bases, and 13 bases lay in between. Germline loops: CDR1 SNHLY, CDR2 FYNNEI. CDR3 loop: CASVPDATYNEQFF. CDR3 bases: TGTGCCAGCGTCCCCGACGCAACCTACAATGAGCAGTTCTTC.

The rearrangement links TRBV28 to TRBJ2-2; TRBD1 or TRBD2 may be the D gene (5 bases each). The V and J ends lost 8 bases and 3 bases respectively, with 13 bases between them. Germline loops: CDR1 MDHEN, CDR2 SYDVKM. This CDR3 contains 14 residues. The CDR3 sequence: CASRDADYTGELFF. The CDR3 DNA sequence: TGTGCCAGCCGGGACGCTGATTACACCGGGGAGCTGTTTTTT.

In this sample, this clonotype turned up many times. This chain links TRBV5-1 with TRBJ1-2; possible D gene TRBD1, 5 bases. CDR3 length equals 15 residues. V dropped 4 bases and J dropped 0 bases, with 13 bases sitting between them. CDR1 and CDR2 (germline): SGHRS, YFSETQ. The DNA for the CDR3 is TGCGCCAGCAGCCCTACCGGGACCCCTAACTATGGCTACACCTTC. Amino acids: CASSPTGTPNYGYTF.

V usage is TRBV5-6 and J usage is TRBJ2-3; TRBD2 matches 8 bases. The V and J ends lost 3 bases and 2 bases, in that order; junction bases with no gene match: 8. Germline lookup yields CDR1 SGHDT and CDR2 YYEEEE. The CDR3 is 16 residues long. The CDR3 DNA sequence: TGTGCCAGCAGCTGGGGACTAGAAGGGCTCACAGATACGCAGTATTTT. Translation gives CASSWGLEGLTDTQYF.

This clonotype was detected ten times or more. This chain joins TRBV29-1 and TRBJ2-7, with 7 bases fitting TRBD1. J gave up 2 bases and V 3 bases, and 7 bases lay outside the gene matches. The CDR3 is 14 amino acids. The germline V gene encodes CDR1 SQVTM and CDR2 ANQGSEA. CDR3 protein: CSVEGYGTAYEQYF. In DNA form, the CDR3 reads TGCAGCGTTGAGGGTTACGGGACAGCCTACGAGCAGTACTTC.

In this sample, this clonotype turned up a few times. The CDR3 nucleotides are TGTGCCACCAGTGATTCTCGGTTCGGGGAGCTGTTTTTT. This encodes CATSDSRFGELFF. The chain carries TRBV24-1 and TRBJ2-2; unclear D gene. CDR1 and CDR2 from the germline V gene are KGHDR and SFDVKD. There are 13 residues in the CDR3. The ends were cut back, 2 bases at V and 7 bases at J, with 7 bases in the middle.

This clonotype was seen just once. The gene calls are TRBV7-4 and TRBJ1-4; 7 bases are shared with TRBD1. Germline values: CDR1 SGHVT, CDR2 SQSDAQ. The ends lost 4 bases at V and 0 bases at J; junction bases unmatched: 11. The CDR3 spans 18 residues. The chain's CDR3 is CASSSKAPGQPTNEKLFF. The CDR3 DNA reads TGTGCCAGCAGCTCGAAAGCCCCGGGACAGCCAACTAATGAAAAACTGTTTTTT.

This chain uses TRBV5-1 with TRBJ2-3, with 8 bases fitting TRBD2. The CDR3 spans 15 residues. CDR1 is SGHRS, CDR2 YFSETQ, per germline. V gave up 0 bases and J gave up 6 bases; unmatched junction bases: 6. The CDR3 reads CASSLGLAGFDTQYF. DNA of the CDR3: TGCGCCAGCAGCTTGGGGCTAGCGGGTTTCGATACGCAGTATTTT.

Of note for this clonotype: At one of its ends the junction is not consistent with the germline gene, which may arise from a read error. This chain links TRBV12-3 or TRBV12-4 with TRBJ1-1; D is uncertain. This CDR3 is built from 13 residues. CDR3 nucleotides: TGTGCCAGCAGGATTCCGGGGAACACTGAATCTTTCTTT. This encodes CASRIPGNTESFF.

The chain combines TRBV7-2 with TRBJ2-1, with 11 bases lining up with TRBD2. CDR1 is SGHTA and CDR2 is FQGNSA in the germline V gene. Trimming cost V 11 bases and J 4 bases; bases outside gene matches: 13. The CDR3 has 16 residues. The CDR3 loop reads CASPPPGLAVYNEQFF. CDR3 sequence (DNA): TGTGCCTCACCTCCGCCGGGACTAGCGGTTTACAATGAGCAGTTCTTC.

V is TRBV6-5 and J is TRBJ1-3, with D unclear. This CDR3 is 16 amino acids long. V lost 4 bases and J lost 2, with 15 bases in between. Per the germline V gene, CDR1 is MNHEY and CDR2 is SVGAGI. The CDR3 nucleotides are TGTGCCAGCAGTTCCAATACCCCTTTGGCTGGAAACACCATATATTTT. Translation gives CASSSNTPLAGNTIYF.

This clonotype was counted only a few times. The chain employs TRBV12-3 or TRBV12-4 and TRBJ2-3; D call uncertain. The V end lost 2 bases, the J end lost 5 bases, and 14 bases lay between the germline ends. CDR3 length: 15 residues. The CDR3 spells CASSLLSEGRDTQYF. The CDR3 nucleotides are TGTGCCAGCAGTTTACTGTCAGAAGGTAGAGATACGCAGTATTTT.

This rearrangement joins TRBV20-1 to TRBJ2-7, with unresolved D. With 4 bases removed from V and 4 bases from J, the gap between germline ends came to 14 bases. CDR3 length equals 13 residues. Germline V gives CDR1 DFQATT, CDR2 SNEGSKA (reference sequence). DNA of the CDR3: TGCAGTGCTAACTCCGGGCTGGGTTACGAGCAGTACTTC. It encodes CSANSGLGYEQYF.

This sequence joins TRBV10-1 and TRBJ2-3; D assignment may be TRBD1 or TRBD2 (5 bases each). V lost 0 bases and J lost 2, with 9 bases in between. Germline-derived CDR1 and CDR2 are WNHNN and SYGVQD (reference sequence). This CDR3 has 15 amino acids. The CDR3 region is CASSESRGLTDTQYF. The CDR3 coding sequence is TGCGCCAGCAGTGAGTCCCGGGGCCTCACAGATACGCAGTATTTT.

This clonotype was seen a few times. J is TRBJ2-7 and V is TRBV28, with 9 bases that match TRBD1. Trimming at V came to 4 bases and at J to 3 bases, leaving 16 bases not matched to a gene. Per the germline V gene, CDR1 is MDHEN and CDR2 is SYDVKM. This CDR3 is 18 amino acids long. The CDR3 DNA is TGTGCCAGCAGTTCCTGGGGTTCCTGGACAGGGGATTTCTACGAGCAGTACTTC. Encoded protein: CASSSWGSWTGDFYEQYF.

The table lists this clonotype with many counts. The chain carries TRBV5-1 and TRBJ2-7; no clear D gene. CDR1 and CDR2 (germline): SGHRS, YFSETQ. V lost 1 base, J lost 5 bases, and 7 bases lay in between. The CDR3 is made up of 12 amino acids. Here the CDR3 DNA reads TGCGCCAGCAGCTTGAGGGTCGACGAGCAGTACTTC. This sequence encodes CASSLRVDEQYF.

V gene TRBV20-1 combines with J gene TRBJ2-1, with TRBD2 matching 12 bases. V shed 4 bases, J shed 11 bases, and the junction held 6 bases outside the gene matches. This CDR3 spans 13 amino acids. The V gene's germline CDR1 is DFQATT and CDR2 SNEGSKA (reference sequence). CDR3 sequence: CSAIRTSGRKQFF. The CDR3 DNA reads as TGCAGTGCTATCCGAACTAGCGGGAGGAAGCAGTTCTTC.

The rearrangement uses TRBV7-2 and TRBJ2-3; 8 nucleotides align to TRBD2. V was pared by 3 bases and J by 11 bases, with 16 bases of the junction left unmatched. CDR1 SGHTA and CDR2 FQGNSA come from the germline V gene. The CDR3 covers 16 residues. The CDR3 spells CASSFRSAGATEMQYF. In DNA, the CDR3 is TGTGCCAGCAGCTTCCGTTCAGCGGGGGCCACAGAGATGCAGTATTTT.

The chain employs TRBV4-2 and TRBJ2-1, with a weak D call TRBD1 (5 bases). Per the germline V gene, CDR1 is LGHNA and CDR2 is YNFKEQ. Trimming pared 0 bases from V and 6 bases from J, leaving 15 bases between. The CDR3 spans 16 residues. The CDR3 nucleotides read TGTGCCAGCAGCCAAGATGTGCAGGGTAGGGGCAATGAGCAGTTCTTC. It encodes CASSQDVQGRGNEQFF.

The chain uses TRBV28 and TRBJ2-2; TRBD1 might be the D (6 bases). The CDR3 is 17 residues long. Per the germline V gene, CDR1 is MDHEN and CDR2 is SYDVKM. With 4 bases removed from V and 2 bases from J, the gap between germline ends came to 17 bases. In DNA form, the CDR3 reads TGTGCCAGCAGTTCTCCTTGGGGACAATCCAACACCGGGGAGCTGTTTTTT. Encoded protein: CASSSPWGQSNTGELFF.

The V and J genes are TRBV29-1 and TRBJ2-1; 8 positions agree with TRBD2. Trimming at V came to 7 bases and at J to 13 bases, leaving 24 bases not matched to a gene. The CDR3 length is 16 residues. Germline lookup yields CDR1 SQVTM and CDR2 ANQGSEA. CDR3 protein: CSARGGSASLKETQFF. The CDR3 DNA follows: TGCAGCGCCCGGGGGGGGTCAGCTAGCCTGAAAGAGACCCAGTTCTTC.

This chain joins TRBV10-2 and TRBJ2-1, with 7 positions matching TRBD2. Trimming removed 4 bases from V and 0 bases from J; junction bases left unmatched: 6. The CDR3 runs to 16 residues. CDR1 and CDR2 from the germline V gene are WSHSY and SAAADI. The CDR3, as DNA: TGCGCCAGCAGTGTCACGCGCGGGAGCTCCTACAATGAGCAGTTCTTC. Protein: CASSVTRGSSYNEQFF.

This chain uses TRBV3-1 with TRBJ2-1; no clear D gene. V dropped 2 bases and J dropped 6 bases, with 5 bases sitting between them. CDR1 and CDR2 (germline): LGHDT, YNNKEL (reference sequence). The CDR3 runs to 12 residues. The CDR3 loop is CASSQFPNEQFF. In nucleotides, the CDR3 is TGTGCCAGCAGCCAATTCCCCAATGAGCAGTTCTTC.

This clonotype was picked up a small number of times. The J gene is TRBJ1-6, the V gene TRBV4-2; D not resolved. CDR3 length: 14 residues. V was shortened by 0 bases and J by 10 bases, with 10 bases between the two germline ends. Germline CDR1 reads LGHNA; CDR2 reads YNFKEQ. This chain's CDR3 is CASSQDMPASPLHF. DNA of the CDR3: TGTGCCAGCAGCCAAGATATGCCAGCATCACCCCTCCACTTT.

CDR3 residues: CASSLKAGGPVSFF. DNA for the CDR3: TGTGCCAGCAGTTTAAAAGCGGGAGGGCCAGTATCGTTCTTC. The rearrangement joins TRBV12-3 or TRBV12-4 to TRBJ2-1, with 10 positions matching TRBD2. This CDR3 is built from 14 residues. V was clipped by 2 bases and J by 15 bases; unmatched bases: 10.

The DNA of the CDR3 is TGTGCCAGCAGTGAAGCCCGAACAGGGGCTAACTATGGCTACACCTTC. This sequence encodes CASSEARTGANYGYTF. The V gene is TRBV2, the J gene TRBJ1-2; 7 nucleotides match TRBD1. The CDR3 sequence is 16 residues long. V lost 0 bases, J lost 0 bases, and 4 bases stayed unmatched. The germline gives CDR1 SNHLY, CDR2 FYNNEI. Full variable domain (missing parts from reference TRBV2 and TRBJ1-2): EPEVTQTPSHQVTQMGQEVILRCVPISNHLYFYWYRQILGQKVEFLVSFYNNEISEKSEIFDDQFSVERPDGSNFTLKIRSTKLEDSAMYFCASSEARTGANYGYTFGSGTRLTVV.

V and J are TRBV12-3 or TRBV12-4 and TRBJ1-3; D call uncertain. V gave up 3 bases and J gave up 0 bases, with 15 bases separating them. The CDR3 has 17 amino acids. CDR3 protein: CASSFWAQPSSGNTIYF. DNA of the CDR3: TGTGCCAGCAGTTTTTGGGCCCAGCCCAGCTCTGGAAACACCATATATTTT.

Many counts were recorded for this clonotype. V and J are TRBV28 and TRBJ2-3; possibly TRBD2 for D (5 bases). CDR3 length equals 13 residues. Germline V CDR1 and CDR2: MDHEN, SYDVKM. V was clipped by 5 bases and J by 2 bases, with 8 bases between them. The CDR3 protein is CASSTSATDTQYF. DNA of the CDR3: TGTGCCAGCAGTACTAGTGCCACAGATACGCAGTATTTT.

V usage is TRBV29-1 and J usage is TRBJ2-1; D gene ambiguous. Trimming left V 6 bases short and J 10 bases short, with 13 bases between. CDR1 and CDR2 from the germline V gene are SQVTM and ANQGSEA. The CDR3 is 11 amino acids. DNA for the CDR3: TGCAGCGTAGGCAGCGCTTACGAGCAGTTCTTC. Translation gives CSVGSAYEQFF.